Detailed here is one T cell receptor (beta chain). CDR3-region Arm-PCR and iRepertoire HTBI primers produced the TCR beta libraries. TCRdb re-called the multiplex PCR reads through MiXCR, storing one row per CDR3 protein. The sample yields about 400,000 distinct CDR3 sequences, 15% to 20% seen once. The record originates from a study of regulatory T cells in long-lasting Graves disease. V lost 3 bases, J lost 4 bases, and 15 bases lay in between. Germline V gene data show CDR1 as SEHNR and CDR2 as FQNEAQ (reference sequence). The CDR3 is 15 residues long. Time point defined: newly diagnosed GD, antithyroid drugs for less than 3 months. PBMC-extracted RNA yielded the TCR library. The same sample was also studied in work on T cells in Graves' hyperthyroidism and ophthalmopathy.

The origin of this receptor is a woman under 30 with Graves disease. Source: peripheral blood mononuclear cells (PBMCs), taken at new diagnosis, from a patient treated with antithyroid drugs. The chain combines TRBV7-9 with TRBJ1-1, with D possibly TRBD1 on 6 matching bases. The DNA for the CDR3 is TGTGCCAGCAGCTTTGCGGGGGGCAGAAGCACTGAAGCTTTCTTT. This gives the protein CASSFAGGRSTEAFF.